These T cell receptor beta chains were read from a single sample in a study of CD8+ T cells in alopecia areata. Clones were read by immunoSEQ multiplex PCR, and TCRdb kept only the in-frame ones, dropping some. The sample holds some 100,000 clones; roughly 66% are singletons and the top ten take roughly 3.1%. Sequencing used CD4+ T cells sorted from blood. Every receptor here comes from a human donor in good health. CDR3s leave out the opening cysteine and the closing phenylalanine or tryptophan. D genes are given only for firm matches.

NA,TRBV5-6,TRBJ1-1,ASSLAWGVSNTEAF
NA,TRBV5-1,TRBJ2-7,ASSLGKLYEQY
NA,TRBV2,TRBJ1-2,ASSEQGAYGYT
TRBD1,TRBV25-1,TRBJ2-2,ASSYSGTEHTGELF
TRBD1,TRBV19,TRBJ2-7,ASRSGGQVSEQY
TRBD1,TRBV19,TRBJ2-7,ASRSRDRDYEQY
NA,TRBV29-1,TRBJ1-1,SVEGGLNTEAF
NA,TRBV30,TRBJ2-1,AWSAATGEQF
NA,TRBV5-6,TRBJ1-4,ASSLFPPGRNNEKLF
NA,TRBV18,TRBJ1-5,ASSLVGEGNQPQH
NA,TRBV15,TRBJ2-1,ATTEYRAGAGEQF
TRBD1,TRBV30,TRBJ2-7,AWTGTAVYEQY
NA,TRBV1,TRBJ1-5,TSSQETSRQGRSNQPQH
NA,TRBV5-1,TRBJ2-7,ASSQGPASYEQY